Shown below are 14 T cell receptor beta chains from a single sample sequenced in a study of blood T cell repertoires in COVID-19. TCRdb's copy holds only in-frame clones and misses some; the assay was immunoSEQ multiplex PCR. There are over 200,000 clones in the sample; approximately 90% occur only once, and approximately 10% lies in the top ten. Sequenced material: PBMCs or T cells enriched from blood (not recorded which). The source of these receptors is a man aged 25-45 years who had recovered from COVID-19.

Here the CDR3 reads CASSSTSTGGVSNQPQHF. The CDR3 nucleotides read TGTGCCAGCAGCTCGACAAGTACGGGGGGTGTAAGCAATCAGCCCCAGCATTTT. The gene calls are TRBV4-2 and TRBJ1-5, with D perhaps matching TRBD1 (5 bases). Germline CDR1 is LGHNA and CDR2 is YNFKEQ. The CDR3 sequence is 18 residues long. Trimming pared 5 bases from V and 1 base from J, leaving 21 bases between.

V usage is TRBV24-1 and J usage is TRBJ2-7, with unresolved D. V was trimmed by 4 bases and J by 4 bases, leaving 10 bases between them. CDR3 size: 13 residues. Germline lookup yields CDR1 KGHDR and CDR2 SFDVKD. The CDR3 loop is CATSDPDTYEQYF. CDR3 nucleotide sequence: TGTGCCACCAGTGACCCCGACACGTACGAGCAGTACTTC.

The V call is TRBV27, the J call TRBJ2-1; 8 bases are a match to TRBD1. CDR1 MNHEY and CDR2 SMNVEV come from the germline V gene (reference sequence). This CDR3 region has 14 residues. Trimming at V came to 8 bases and at J to 4 bases, leaving 7 bases not matched to a gene. CDR3 DNA sequence: TGTGCCAGCGGACAGGGTACCGTATACAATGAGCAGTTCTTC. Encoded protein: CASGQGTVYNEQFF.

The rearrangement joins TRBV5-1 to TRBJ1-6; D gene ambiguous. CDR3 length: 15 amino acids. Germline lookup yields CDR1 SGHRS and CDR2 YFSETQ. V dropped 4 bases and J dropped 8 bases, with 16 bases sitting between them. The CDR3 region is CASSLAGVNYSPLHF. DNA of the CDR3: TGCGCCAGCAGCCTGGCCGGGGTAAATTATTCACCCCTCCACTTT. The entire variable domain, with the rest obtained from reference TRBV5-1 and TRBJ1-6, is as follows: KAGVTQTPRYLIKTRGQQVTLSCSPISGHRSVSWYQQTPGQGLQFLFEYFSETQRNKGNFPGRFSGRQFSNSRSEMNVSTLELGDSALYLCASSLAGVNYSPLHFGNGTRLTVT.

V is TRBV20-1 and J is TRBJ2-3, with 11 nucleotides matching TRBD2. Germline V CDR1 and CDR2: DFQATT, SNEGSKA (reference sequence). J was trimmed by 3 bases and V by 3 bases; bases with no gene match: 5. This CDR3 has 15 amino acids. CDR3 in amino acids: CSASRSGRETDTQYF. The CDR3 DNA reads as TGCAGTGCTAGTCGTAGCGGGAGGGAGACAGATACGCAGTATTTT.

The chain employs TRBV19 and TRBJ2-1; D unresolved. Germline V gene lookup returns CDR1 LNHDA and CDR2 SQIVND (reference sequence). The CDR3 is 15 amino acids. V gave up 7 bases and J gave up 0 bases, with 13 bases separating them. The CDR3 DNA follows: TGTGCCAGTAAGATGTGGGCCAGCTCCTACAATGAGCAGTTCTTC. It codes for CASKMWASSYNEQFF.

This sequence joins TRBV18 and TRBJ1-5; TRBD1 matches 9 bases. Germline trimming cut 1 base from V and 7 bases from J; bases unmatched to any gene: 8. The germline V gene encodes CDR1 KGHSH and CDR2 LQKENI. This CDR3 comprises 16 residues. This CDR3 reads CASSPQEQGAGQPQHF. The CDR3 nucleotides are TGTGCCAGCTCACCACAAGAACAGGGGGCTGGACAGCCCCAGCATTTT.

The chain carries TRBV4-2 and TRBJ1-4; D call uncertain. V lost 0 bases, J lost 7 bases, and 12 bases lay in between. The germline gives CDR1 LGHNA, CDR2 YNFKEQ. This CDR3 region has 15 residues. In DNA form, the CDR3 reads TGTGCCAGCAGCCAAGAAGCGGTCCCTAGTGAAAAACTGTTTTTT. Translation: CASSQEAVPSEKLFF.

This chain connects TRBV5-5 to TRBJ2-2, with TRBD1 as a possible D gene (5 bases). Trimming took off 5 bases at V and 1 base at J, with 9 bases between the two ends. CDR3 size: 14 residues. Germline V gene data show CDR1 as SGHKS and CDR2 as YYEKEE (reference sequence). DNA of the CDR3: TGTGCCAGCAGAAGGGGCGGGAACACCGGGGAGCTGTTTTTT. It translates to CASRRGGNTGELFF.

The V and J genes are TRBV6-6 and TRBJ2-2; D is unresolved. CDR1 and CDR2 from the germline V gene are MNHNY and SVGAGI (reference sequence). The CDR3 is 13 amino acids. The V end was cut by 4 bases, the J end by 7 bases, with 10 bases between. The CDR3 here is CASSWSGGGELFF. The CDR3 DNA sequence: TGTGCCAGCAGTTGGTCAGGTGGCGGGGAGCTGTTTTTT.

The rearrangement joins TRBV5-4 to TRBJ2-7; D possibly corresponds to TRBD2 (6 bases). Looked up from germline, CDR1 is SGHNT and CDR2 is YYREEE (reference sequence). The CDR3 totals 16 residues. Trimming cost V 4 bases and J 5 bases, with 22 bases left between them. CDR3 nucleotides: TGTGCCAGCAGCCGAGGGATATCGCGGGATTCCCACGAGCAGTACTTC. The encoded protein is CASSRGISRDSHEQYF.

This clone was recorded at least ten times. This chain links TRBV30 with TRBJ2-6; a possible D gene is TRBD1 (6 bases). This CDR3 comprises 16 residues. The V gene lost 0 bases and the J gene lost 0 bases, with 9 bases spanning the gap. CDR1 and CDR2 (germline): GTSNPN, SVGIG (reference sequence). CDR3: CAWSVTGTSGANVLTF. The CDR3 bases are TGTGCCTGGAGTGTAACAGGGACCTCTGGGGCCAACGTCCTGACTTTC.

The rearrangement links TRBV19 to TRBJ2-7; TRBD1 matches 7 bases. This CDR3 is built from 18 residues. J lost 0 bases, V lost 3 bases, and 14 bases had no gene match. The germline V gene has CDR1 LNHDA and CDR2 SQIVND (reference sequence). CDR3 in amino acids: CASSIHVVRDRSSYEQYF. The CDR3 DNA follows: TGTGCCAGTAGTATCCACGTCGTTAGGGACAGAAGCTCCTACGAGCAGTACTTC. The full variable domain, with the rest looked up from reference TRBV19 and TRBJ2-7, is DGGITQSPKYLFRKEGQNVTLSCEQNLNHDAMYWYRQDPGQGLRLIYYSQIVNDFQKGDIAEGYSVSREKKESFPLTVTSAQKNPTAFYLCASSIHVVRDRSSYEQYFGPGTRLTVT.

V gene TRBV28 combines with J gene TRBJ1-2, with a tentative D call TRBD1 (6 bases). Deletions cut 4 bases from V and 2 bases from J, with 11 bases between. There are 14 residues in the CDR3. Germline lookup yields CDR1 MDHEN and CDR2 SYDVKM. DNA of the CDR3: TGTGCCAGCAGTTCGGCAGGGGCGAACTATGGCTACACCTTC. It is translated as CASSSAGANYGYTF.